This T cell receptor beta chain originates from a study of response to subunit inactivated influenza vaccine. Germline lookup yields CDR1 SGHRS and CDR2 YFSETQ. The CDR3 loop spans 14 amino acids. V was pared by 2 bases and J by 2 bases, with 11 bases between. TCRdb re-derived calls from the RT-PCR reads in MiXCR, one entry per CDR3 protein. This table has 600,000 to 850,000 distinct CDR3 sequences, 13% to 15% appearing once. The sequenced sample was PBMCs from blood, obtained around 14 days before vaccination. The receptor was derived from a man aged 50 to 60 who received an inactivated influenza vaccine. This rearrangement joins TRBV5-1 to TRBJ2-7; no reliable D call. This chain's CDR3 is CASSLAIGAYEQYF. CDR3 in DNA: TGCGCCAGCAGCTTAGCGATTGGGGCCTACGAGCAGTACTTC. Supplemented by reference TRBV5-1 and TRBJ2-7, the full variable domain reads KAGVTQTPRYLIKTRGQQVTLSCSPISGHRSVSWYQQTPGQGLQFLFEYFSETQRNKGNFPGRFSGRQFSNSRSEMNVSTLELGDSALYLCASSLAIGAYEQYFGPGTRLTVT.